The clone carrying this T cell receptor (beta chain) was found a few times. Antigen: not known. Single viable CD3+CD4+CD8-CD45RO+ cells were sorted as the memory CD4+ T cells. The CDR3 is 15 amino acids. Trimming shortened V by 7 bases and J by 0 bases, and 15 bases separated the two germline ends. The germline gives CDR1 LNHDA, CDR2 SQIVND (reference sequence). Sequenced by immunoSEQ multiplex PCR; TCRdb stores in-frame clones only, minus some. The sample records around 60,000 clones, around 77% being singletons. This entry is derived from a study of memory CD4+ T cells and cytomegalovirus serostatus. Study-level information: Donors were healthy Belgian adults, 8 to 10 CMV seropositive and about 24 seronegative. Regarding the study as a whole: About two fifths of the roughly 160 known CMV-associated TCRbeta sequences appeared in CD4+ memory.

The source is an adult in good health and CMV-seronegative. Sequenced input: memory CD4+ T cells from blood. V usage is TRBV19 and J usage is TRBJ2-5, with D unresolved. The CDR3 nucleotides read TGTGCCAGTACCCAAGGGCTGCTCGACCAAGAGACCCAGTACTTC. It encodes CASTQGLLDQETQYF. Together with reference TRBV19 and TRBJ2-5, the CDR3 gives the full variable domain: DGGITQSPKYLFRKEGQNVTLSCEQNLNHDAMYWYRQDPGQGLRLIYYSQIVNDFQKGDIAEGYSVSREKKESFPLTVTSAQKNPTAFYLCASTQGLLDQETQYFGPGTRLLVL.